This TCR beta chain came from a study of blood T cell repertoires in COVID-19. TCRdb keeps only in-frame clones here, not all; method: immunoSEQ multiplex PCR. The data hold about 260,000 clones, with about 91% observed a single time. Comment on this clone: The sample holds other DNA sequences that translate to the same CDR3.

Germline CDR1 is SNHLY and CDR2 is FYNNEI. Trimming stripped 4 bases from V and 2 bases from J, with 6 bases between. The CDR3 has 13 amino acids. The chain uses TRBV2 and TRBJ1-5, with unresolved D. The TCR sequence derives from a person aged 18 to 29 with COVID-19, enrolled during active disease. The material sequenced was peripheral blood. The CDR3 loop is CASSGQGNQPQHF. For the CDR3, the DNA is TGTGCCAGCAGTGGGCAGGGCAATCAGCCCCAGCATTTT.